The 28 T cell receptor beta chains given below trace back to one sample, sequenced in a study of blood T cell repertoires in COVID-19. Some clones are missing from TCRdb's copy, which holds only in-frame ones; the method was immunoSEQ multiplex PCR. The sample holds about 170,000 clones; more than 70% are singletons and the top ten take 5.5% to 7%. The specimen was peripheral blood. These receptors came from a man over 45 with active or convalescent COVID-19.

This chain joins TRBV6-4 and TRBJ1-2; 8 bases are shared with TRBD1. V lost 2 bases to trimming and J lost 4 bases; unmatched junction nucleotides: 9. Germline CDR1 and CDR2: MRHNA and SNTAGT. This CDR3 contains 16 residues. The CDR3 is CASSDAGQVPSYGYTF. In nucleotides, the CDR3 is TGTGCCAGCAGTGACGCGGGACAGGTCCCTTCCTATGGCTACACCTTC.

The rearrangement joins TRBV9 to TRBJ2-5; maybe TRBD2 (6 bases). Germline V gene data show CDR1 as SGDLS and CDR2 as YYNGEE. The ends were cut back, 4 bases at V and 1 base at J, with 14 bases in the middle. The CDR3 totals 15 residues. The CDR3 DNA reads TGTGCCAGCAGCCGCGCGGGGCGGAGCCAAGAGACCCAGTACTTC. Translating gives CASSRAGRSQETQYF.

This clone was counted only a few times. The chain is built from TRBV19 and TRBJ1-4, with D unresolved. The CDR3 totals 14 residues. The V end was cut by 6 bases, the J end by 8 bases, with 16 bases between. Germline values: CDR1 LNHDA, CDR2 SQIVND (reference sequence). The CDR3 region has the DNA TGTGCCAGTAGGAGAGGGCCAACCAGAGAAAAACTGTTTTTT. Its translation is CASRRGPTREKLFF.

The chain joins TRBV19 to TRBJ2-7, with 7 bases fitting TRBD1. Germline assignment: CDR1 LNHDA and CDR2 SQIVND (reference sequence). V lost 9 bases and J lost 0; bases outside the gene matches: 8. CDR3 length: 14 amino acids. The CDR3 coding sequence is TGTGCCAGCAAGGGACAGATGAGCTCCTACGAGCAGTACTTC. It specifies CASKGQMSSYEQYF. Filled out from reference TRBV19 and TRBJ2-7, the complete variable domain reads DGGITQSPKYLFRKEGQNVTLSCEQNLNHDAMYWYRQDPGQGLRLIYYSQIVNDFQKGDIAEGYSVSREKKESFPLTVTSAQKNPTAFYLCASKGQMSSYEQYFGPGTRLTVT.

V is TRBV2 and J is TRBJ2-1; D unresolved. CDR1 and CDR2 (germline): SNHLY, FYNNEI. V gave up 8 bases and J gave up 5 bases, with 25 bases separating them. The CDR3 sequence is 17 residues long. This chain's CDR3 is CASWSRHTGSSDNEQFF. CDR3 sequence (DNA): TGTGCCAGCTGGAGCCGGCACACCGGGTCATCCGACAATGAGCAGTTCTTC.

The sample holds one count of this clone. CDR3 DNA: TGCGCCAGCAGCTCTGAGGGGGGGCGTGGAGATACGCAGTATTTT. Protein sequence: CASSSEGGRGDTQYF. The genes are TRBV5-1 and TRBJ2-3; TRBD2 might be the D (7 bases). Germline values: CDR1 SGHRS, CDR2 YFSETQ. The CDR3 spans 15 residues. V lost 3 bases and J 5 bases, leaving 16 bases between the germline ends.

The V call is TRBV23-1, the J call TRBJ2-1; 9 nucleotides match TRBD2. TRBV23-1 carries the ORF label, with uncertain function. Trimming took 9 bases from V and 5 from J; bases not matched to a gene: 11. The CDR3 extends over 15 amino acids. The CDR3, as DNA: TGCGCCAGTGCAGGGACCGAGCGGGGGGACAATGAGCAGTTCTTC. Protein sequence: CASAGTERGDNEQFF.

This chain links TRBV4-3 with TRBJ1-4; D is ambiguous. V gave up 1 base and J gave up 4 bases, with 7 bases separating them. This CDR3 is 14 amino acids long. CDR1 is LGHNA and CDR2 is YSLEER in the germline V gene. The CDR3 is CASSQASYNEKLFF. The CDR3 DNA sequence: TGCGCCAGCAGCCAAGCCAGTTATAATGAAAAACTGTTTTTT.

The chain recombines TRBV23-1 with TRBJ1-2; D is unresolved. TRBV23-1 is treated as an ORF (open reading frame) with a function not yet certain. V was trimmed by 4 bases and J by 12 bases, leaving 9 bases between them. This CDR3 spans 10 amino acids. The CDR3 DNA is TGCGCCAGCAGTCCGAACTCCGACACCTTC. It encodes CASSPNSDTF.

This chain links TRBV25-1 with TRBJ2-2; no definite D call. Deletions cut 3 bases from V and 3 bases from J, with 8 bases between. Germline values: CDR1 MGHDK, CDR2 SYGVNS. The CDR3 is 14 amino acids. CDR3 sequence reads: CASSDGTDTGELFF. The CDR3 bases are TGTGCCAGCAGTGACGGTACAGACACCGGGGAGCTGTTTTTT.

The chain employs TRBV28 and TRBJ1-4; tentatively, D is TRBD1 (5 bases). Trimming left V 11 bases short and J 4 bases short, with 8 bases between. Per germline, CDR1 MDHEN and CDR2 SYDVKM. The CDR3 is made up of 11 amino acids. The CDR3 is CASGGNEKLFF. CDR3 sequence (DNA): TGTGCCTCCGGGGGTAATGAAAAACTGTTTTTT.

This clone has just a few counts. The J gene is TRBJ2-1, the V gene TRBV3-1 (or the pseudogene TRBV3-2); 11 positions agree with TRBD2. CDR1 and CDR2 (germline): LGHDT, YNNKEL (reference sequence). V trimming: 4 bases; J trimming: 4 bases; junction bases outside the gene matches: 9. The CDR3 contains 17 residues. The CDR3 DNA sequence: TGTGCCAGCAGCCTTGGGACTAGCGGACTTGTATACAATGAGCAGTTCTTC. This translates into CASSLGTSGLVYNEQFF.

This chain links TRBV7-2 with TRBJ1-5; D unclear. There are 13 residues in the CDR3. Trimming cost V 2 bases and J 9 bases, with 11 bases left between them. CDR1 SGHTA and CDR2 FQGNSA come from the germline V gene. CDR3 sequence reads: CASSLNRETPQHF. The CDR3 DNA sequence: TGTGCCAGCAGCTTAAATCGGGAGACGCCCCAGCATTTT. The entire variable domain, with the rest obtained from reference TRBV7-2 and TRBJ1-5, is as follows: GAGVSQSPSNKVTEKGKDVELRCDPISGHTALYWYRQSLGQGLEFLIYFQGNSAPDKSGLPSDRFSAERTGGSVSTLTIQRTQQEDSAVYLCASSLNRETPQHFGDGTRLSIL.

The V call is TRBV24-1, the J call TRBJ2-1; no definite D call. V gave up 4 bases and J gave up 3 bases, with 15 bases separating them. The germline gives CDR1 KGHDR, CDR2 SFDVKD. The CDR3 extends over 16 amino acids. For the CDR3, the DNA is TGTGCCACCAGTGACCCCGAAACACAGCTCTACAATGAGCAGTTCTTC. Its protein is CATSDPETQLYNEQFF.

The chain carries TRBV5-1 and TRBJ1-4, with 7 nucleotides matching TRBD1. The CDR3 covers 14 residues. Germline V CDR1 and CDR2: SGHRS, YFSETQ. Trimming cost V 5 bases and J 4 bases; bases outside gene matches: 5. The CDR3 protein is CASSPGQVNEKLFF. In DNA form, the CDR3 reads TGCGCCAGCAGTCCCGGACAGGTTAATGAAAAACTGTTTTTT.

The V and J genes are TRBV18 and TRBJ2-2; TRBD1 might be the D (6 bases). The CDR3 is 16 amino acids. CDR1 and CDR2 from the germline V gene are KGHSH and LQKENI. V was cut by 1 base and J by 0 bases, with 9 bases left in between. This chain's CDR3 is CASSPQDSANTGELFF. CDR3 in DNA: TGTGCCAGCTCACCACAGGACAGCGCGAACACCGGGGAGCTGTTTTTT. Looking up the rest from reference TRBV18 and TRBJ2-2 gives the full variable domain: NAGVMQNPRHLVRRRGQEARLRCSPMKGHSHVYWYRQLPEEGLKFMVYLQKENIIDESGMPKERFSAEFPKEGPSILRIQQVVRGDSAAYFCASSPQDSANTGELFFGEGSRLTVL.

V gene TRBV6-6 combines with J gene TRBJ1-6, with 10 bases that match TRBD1. This CDR3 spans 14 amino acids. The V gene end was trimmed by 10 bases and the J gene end by 7 bases; junction bases not matched to a gene: 7. Germline V gives CDR1 MNHNY, CDR2 SVGAGI (reference sequence). The CDR3 DNA is TGTGCCACCGCGACAGGGGGCGCGAATTCACCCCTCCACTTT. It specifies CATATGGANSPLHF.

V and J are TRBV24-1 and TRBJ2-2; TRBD1 matches 9 bases. Germline lookup yields CDR1 KGHDR and CDR2 SFDVKD. V shed 4 bases, J shed 6 bases, and the junction held 8 bases outside the gene matches. The CDR3 contains 16 residues. The CDR3 sequence: CATSDQRQGVAGELFF. The CDR3 coding sequence is TGTGCCACCAGTGACCAAAGACAGGGGGTTGCCGGGGAGCTGTTTTTT.

This rearrangement joins TRBV9 to TRBJ2-3; 8 bases match TRBD2. Per the germline V gene, CDR1 is SGDLS and CDR2 is YYNGEE. This CDR3 has 16 residues. J was trimmed by 0 bases and V by 4 bases; bases with no gene match: 7. CDR3 region: CASSSGRGGSTDTQYF. CDR3 coding DNA: TGTGCCAGCAGCTCTGGTCGGGGGGGAAGCACAGATACGCAGTATTTT.

CDR3 bases: TGCGCCAGCAGCCAAGTGACAGGGAGGTTCTCTGGAAACACCATATATTTT. It encodes CASSQVTGRFSGNTIYF. The chain uses TRBV4-3 and TRBJ1-3; 7 bases fit TRBD1. The germline V gene has CDR1 LGHNA and CDR2 YSLEER. V shed 1 base, J shed 0 bases, and the junction held 6 bases outside the gene matches. The CDR3 consists of 17 residues.

A single count supports this clone. This chain connects TRBV28 to TRBJ1-1, with TRBD1 identical over 8 bases. Per the germline V gene, CDR1 is MDHEN and CDR2 is SYDVKM. V dropped 2 bases and J dropped 1; count of bases not matched to a gene: 0. The CDR3 loop spans 14 amino acids. The CDR3 sequence is CASSLGTGNTEAFF. As DNA, the CDR3 is TGTGCCAGCAGTTTAGGGACAGGGAACACTGAAGCTTTCTTT. Full variable domain (outside the CDR3, taken from reference TRBV28 and TRBJ1-1): DVKVTQSSRYLVKRTGEKVFLECVQDMDHENMFWYRQDPGLGLRLIYFSYDVKMKEKGDIPEGYSVSREKKERFSLILESASTNQTSMYLCASSLGTGNTEAFFGQGTRLTVV.

The chain combines TRBV2 with TRBJ1-4, with D perhaps matching TRBD1 (6 bases). CDR1 SNHLY and CDR2 FYNNEI come from the germline V gene. Between the trimmed V and J ends, which lost 6 bases and 5 bases, there was a span of 16 bases. The CDR3 length is 15 residues. The CDR3 is CASSLSTGINEKLFF. The CDR3 nucleotides are TGTGCCAGCAGCTTAAGTACAGGGATCAATGAAAAACTGTTTTTT.

V usage is TRBV10-3 and J usage is TRBJ2-5; D gene uncertain. The germline gives CDR1 ENHRY, CDR2 SYGVKD. The CDR3 has 12 residues. V was trimmed by 3 bases and J by 2 bases, leaving 4 bases between them. The CDR3 loop is CAISELQETQYF. The CDR3 DNA reads as TGTGCCATCAGTGAACTTCAAGAGACCCAGTACTTC.

J is TRBJ2-3 and V is TRBV2; tentatively, D is TRBD2 (5 bases). The CDR3 runs 14 residues. The V gene lost 3 bases and the J gene lost 4 bases, with 11 bases spanning the gap. The germline V gene encodes CDR1 SNHLY and CDR2 FYNNEI. CDR3 sequence reads: CASSDAGAADTQYF. The CDR3 DNA follows: TGTGCCAGCAGTGACGCTGGAGCGGCAGATACGCAGTATTTT.

The chain carries TRBV5-1 and TRBJ2-3, with D perhaps matching TRBD1 (6 bases). The CDR3 is 18 residues long. Germline V gene data show CDR1 as SGHRS and CDR2 as YFSETQ. The ends were cut back, 4 bases at V and 3 bases at J, with 24 bases in the middle. The chain's CDR3 is CASSLRSLTQGLTDTQYF. In nucleotides, the CDR3 is TGCGCCAGCAGCCTAAGGTCCCTAACACAGGGTTTAACAGATACGCAGTATTTT.

The V and J genes are TRBV19 and TRBJ2-1, with 11 bases matching TRBD1. Germline CDR1 reads LNHDA; CDR2 reads SQIVND (reference sequence). J was trimmed by 8 bases and V by 6 bases; bases with no gene match: 9. This CDR3 is 15 amino acids long. The CDR3 DNA sequence: TGTGCCAGTAGATGGACCTGGACAGGGGGCGATGAGCAGTTCTTC. Translated, it gives CASRWTWTGGDEQFF.

This rearrangement joins TRBV3-1 (or the pseudogene TRBV3-2) to TRBJ2-1; 8 bases line up with TRBD2. Per germline, CDR1 LGHDT and CDR2 YNNKEL (reference sequence). The CDR3 has 15 amino acids. The J segment lost 14 bases and the V segment lost 3 bases, leaving 15 bases of the junction unmatched. This CDR3 is CASSHAGIAGLKEFF. DNA for the CDR3: TGTGCCAGCAGCCATGCCGGGATAGCGGGGTTGAAGGAGTTCTTC.

The CDR3 DNA reads TGTGCCAGCAGTAGCCACCGGGACAGGGGGATGACGGGCAATCAGCCCCAGCATTTT. Translated, it gives CASSSHRDRGMTGNQPQHF. The chain is built from TRBV6-2 or TRBV6-3 and TRBJ1-5, with 11 bases fitting TRBD1. V lost 5 bases to trimming and J lost 2 bases; unmatched junction nucleotides: 14. The CDR3 consists of 19 residues. Germline-derived CDR1 and CDR2 are MNHEY and SVGEGT.